Each of the 8 T cell receptor beta chains below was sequenced from the same sample in a study of cytomegalovirus exposure and HLA in healthy donors. PCR amplification relied on 60 Vbeta primers (plus 13 Jbeta primers). Assay used: immunoSEQ multiplex PCR; TCRdb lists only in-frame clones, some missing. The table lists 150,000 or so clones, around 76% of them singletons. Sequencing was done on a sample of PBMCs. These receptors were obtained from a male donor in good health and CMV-seronegative.

The gene calls are TRBV7-9 and TRBJ2-7; D not resolved. The V gene lost 5 bases and the J gene lost 2 bases, with 13 bases spanning the gap. Germline loops: CDR1 SEHNR, CDR2 FQNEAQ (reference sequence). The CDR3 is 14 residues long. The CDR3 is CASSAPLPAYEQYF. DNA of the CDR3: TGTGCCAGCAGCGCGCCACTCCCCGCCTACGAGCAGTACTTC.

This clone was seen only once. This sequence joins TRBV4-3 and TRBJ2-7, with TRBD2 identical over 7 bases. The CDR3 extends over 14 amino acids. CDR1 LGHNA and CDR2 YSLEER come from the germline V gene. The junction had 4 bases not matched to a gene; V was cut back by 3 bases and J by 2 bases. For the CDR3, the DNA is TGCGCCAGCAGCCAGGGGGAGGGAGCCTACGAGCAGTACTTC. Translating gives CASSQGEGAYEQYF.

The rearrangement joins TRBV14 to TRBJ1-1; D gene ambiguous. With 2 bases removed from V and 0 bases from J, the gap between germline ends came to 13 bases. Germline CDR1 is SGHDN and CDR2 is FVKESK. The CDR3 is 16 residues long. CDR3 nucleotide sequence: TGTGCCAGCAGCCAAAGTCCCCCTCCAGTGAACACTGAAGCTTTCTTT. As protein: CASSQSPPPVNTEAFF.

This rearrangement joins TRBV7-3 to TRBJ2-7; TRBD1 matches 10 bases. CDR3 length equals 14 residues. Trimming at V came to 4 bases and at J to 4 bases, leaving 4 bases not matched to a gene. CDR1 SGHTA and CDR2 FQGTGA come from the germline V gene. The CDR3 region is CASSWDRGPYEQYF. For the CDR3, the DNA is TGTGCCAGCAGCTGGGACAGGGGACCATACGAGCAGTACTTC.

In its sample, this clone was seen once. The chain combines TRBV5-1 with TRBJ2-3; D uncertain. CDR1 is SGHRS and CDR2 is YFSETQ in the germline V gene. V dropped 2 bases and J dropped 4 bases, with 5 bases sitting between them. The CDR3 totals 12 residues. In DNA, the CDR3 is TGCGCCAGCAGCTTTTACTCAGATACGCAGTATTTT. The encoded protein is CASSFYSDTQYF.

This rearrangement joins TRBV7-8 to TRBJ1-1; D is ambiguous. Germline lookup yields CDR1 SGHVS and CDR2 FQNEAQ. The ends were cut back, 7 bases at V and 0 bases at J, with 12 bases in the middle. The CDR3 covers 14 residues. CDR3 nucleotide sequence: TGTGCCAGCACTGAGGGTCGGATGAACACTGAAGCTTTCTTT. The encoded protein is CASTEGRMNTEAFF.

The chain has TRBV14 and TRBJ2-5; tentatively, D is TRBD2 (5 bases). TRBJ2-7 matches the DNA end more closely, so the J call is doubtful. The CDR3 is 15 amino acids. The germline CDR1 and CDR2 sequences are SGHDN and FVKESK. The CDR3 is CASSHQAGRLYEQYF. The DNA for the CDR3 is TGTGCCAGCAGCCATCAGGCGGGCCGCCTCTACGAGCAGTACTTC.

This clone was counted only a few times. V and J are TRBV11-2 and TRBJ2-7; weak D call: TRBD2 (7 bases). V gave up 5 bases and J gave up 6 bases, with 26 bases separating them. Germline assignment: CDR1 SGHAT and CDR2 FQNNGV. The CDR3 sequence is 17 residues long. For the CDR3, the DNA is TGTGCCAGCAGCCCCTCTGAGGGGGGGGGCCCCATCGGCGAGCAGTACTTC. Its protein is CASSPSEGGGPIGEQYF.